These T cell receptor beta chains were read from a single sample in a study of shared clonotypes between healthy human individuals. Data came from immunoSEQ multiplex PCR; TCRdb stores just in-frame clones and leaves some out. The sample has roughly 2.1 million clones; 93% are singletons. Sequencing was performed on naive CD8+ T cells from PBMCs. The source is a young man in good health. Some clones in this sample may be carry-over from other donors' samples. Each CDR3 is given with its conserved first and last residue. A D gene is named only where the DNA matches it firmly. Where a row states a size, it is once, few, many or the class of an expanded clone; other rows omit it.

clone_size	v_call	j_call	d_call	cdr3_nt	cdr3_aa
-	TRBV4-1	TRBJ1-1	-	TGCGCCAGCAGCCAAGAACGATGGAACACTGAAGCTTTCTTT	CASSQERWNTEAFF
-	TRBV6-5	TRBJ2-2	-	TGTGCCAGCAAGTGGTCCCAGGGAGGCGGGGAGCTGTTTTTT	CASKWSQGGGELFF
-	TRBV2	TRBJ2-7	-	TGTGCCAGCAGGCTGGGTGGAGGGAGCACCTACGAGCAGTACTTC	CASRLGGGSTYEQYF
-	TRBV2	TRBJ1-5	-	TGTGCCAGCAAGACTCTGGACAGCAGCAATCAGCCCCAGCATTTT	CASKTLDSSNQPQHF
-	TRBV9	TRBJ2-7	-	TGTGCCAGCAGCGTGGGCGTTAGCTCCTACGAGCAGTACTTC	CASSVGVSSYEQYF
-	TRBV5-1	TRBJ2-6	-	TGCGCCAGCAGCTTGGCCGTATGGGGGACCCCTGGGGCCAACGTCCTGACTTTC	CASSLAVWGTPGANVLTF
-	TRBV10-3	TRBJ2-7	-	TGTGCCATCACGGAGGGGGGGGCCGGACTCGAGCAGTACTTC	CAITEGGAGLEQYF
-	TRBV7-2	TRBJ2-3	-	TGTGCCAGCAGCTTAGGGACAGAGCCTCCTACGCAGTATTTT	CASSLGTEPPTQYF
once	TRBV18	TRBJ2-7	-	TGTGCCAGCTCACCAGGTAGAGGGGCCTACGAGCAGTACTTC	CASSPGRGAYEQYF
-	TRBV27	TRBJ2-7	-	TGTGCCAGCAGTTTAGGAGGACGCACCTACGAGCAGTACTTC	CASSLGGRTYEQYF
-	TRBV19	TRBJ2-1	-	TGTGCCAGTAGTCTTTGGACGGGCGGGCTATACAATGAGCAGTTCTTC	CASSLWTGGLYNEQFF
once	TRBV10-3	TRBJ2-1	TRBD1	TGTGCCATCAGTGAGTCCCTACCCGGGACAGGAGACTCCTACAATGAGCAGTTCTTC	CAISESLPGTGDSYNEQFF
-	TRBV6-1	TRBJ1-5	-	TGTGCCAGCAGTGAAGGAGGGAGGGTAACTCAGCCCCAGCATTTT	CASSEGGRVTQPQHF
-	TRBV9	TRBJ1-1	-	TGTGCCAGCAGCCTAGGGGGAGGAACTGAAGCTTTCTTT	CASSLGGGTEAFF
once	TRBV28	TRBJ2-7	TRBD1	TGTGCCAGCAGTTTAAGGCGACAGGGATCCTACGAGCAGTACTTC	CASSLRRQGSYEQYF
-	TRBV14	TRBJ1-2	-	TGTGCCAGCAGGCCCAGGGGCAACAGTGGCTACACCTTC	CASRPRGNSGYTF
-	TRBV4-1	TRBJ2-1	-	TGCGCCAGCAGCCCCCGGGGAGGATCCTACAATGAGCAGTTCTTC	CASSPRGGSYNEQFF
-	TRBV14	TRBJ2-6	-	TGTGCCAGCAGCCAAACGGGTGTAGAGGCTGGGGCCAACGTCCTGACTTTC	CASSQTGVEAGANVLTF
-	TRBV16	TRBJ2-2	-	TGTGCCAGCAGCCTTGGGGCCACCGGGGAGCTGTTTTTT	CASSLGATGELFF
-	TRBV4-2	TRBJ2-1	TRBD1	TGTGCCAGCAGCCGTGGGGTAGAGGGACAGGATTACAATGAGCAGTTCTTC	CASSRGVEGQDYNEQFF
-	TRBV4-3	TRBJ2-3	-	TGCGCCAGCAGCCAAGACGGAGGTTGGGGGGATACGCAGTATTTT	CASSQDGGWGDTQYF
once	TRBV9	TRBJ2-3	TRBD2	TGTGCCAGCAGCGTACTGCCTAGCGGGAGCACCGGAGCTCCCACAGATACGCAGTATTTT	CASSVLPSGSTGAPTDTQYF
-	TRBV27	TRBJ2-6	-	TGTGCCAGCAGTTCGACCGCCGCCAGGGATCCCCTACCTGGGGCCAACGTCCTGACTTTC	CASSSTAARDPLPGANVLTF
-	TRBV2	TRBJ2-7	TRBD1	TGTGCCAGCAGACGGGACAGCTCCTACGAGCAGTACTTC	CASRRDSSYEQYF
-	TRBV5-4	TRBJ2-7	-	TGTGCCAGCAGCGCCTTCGGGCTCTACGAGCAGTACTTC	CASSAFGLYEQYF
-	TRBV4-1	TRBJ1-1	TRBD1	TGCGCCAGCAGCCTCCGGACAGGGGGCACTGAAGCTTTCTTT	CASSLRTGGTEAFF
-	TRBV5-8	TRBJ2-7	TRBD2	TGTGCCAGCAGCTGGGGTAGCGGGGAGAGGCGGGAGCAGTACTTC	CASSWGSGERREQYF
-	TRBV5-1	TRBJ2-7	TRBD1	TGCGCCAGCAGATATAACAGGGGCCGGAATCCCTACGAGCAGTACTTC	CASRYNRGRNPYEQYF
-	TRBV7-8	TRBJ2-7	-	TGTGCTACACTCGAGGGCTACGAGCAGTACTTC	CATLEGYEQYF
once	TRBV7-9	TRBJ2-2	-	TGTGCCAGCAGCTTTCGTCGGGACGCCGGGGAGCTGTTTTTT	CASSFRRDAGELFF
-	TRBV5-1	TRBJ1-2	-	TGCGCCAGCAGCTTGGCCGAGAGCTCTAACTATGGCTACACCTTC	CASSLAESSNYGYTF
-	TRBV28	TRBJ2-5	-	TGTGCCAGCTTCCAGGGTGAAGGGACCCAGTACTTC	CASFQGEGTQYF
-	TRBV13	TRBJ2-1	TRBD2	TGTGCCAGCAGCCTATCCCTAAACGAAGCGGGAGCGTATGATGAGCAGTTCTTC	CASSLSLNEAGAYDEQFF
once	TRBV4-1	TRBJ1-2	TRBD1	TGCGCCAGCAGCCAAGACCAGGGGGGCTATGGCTACACCTTC	CASSQDQGGYGYTF
-	TRBV7-9	TRBJ2-7	-	TGTGCCAGCAGAGGACTCGGCTACGAGCAGTACTTC	CASRGLGYEQYF
-	TRBV27	TRBJ1-5	-	TGTGCCAGCAGTCCCCTCGGGGGGGAAAAGGAGGCCCAGCATTTT	CASSPLGGEKEAQHF
-	TRBV27	TRBJ2-7	-	TGTGCCAGCAGTTTTGGGGGCCGGTACGAGCAGTACTTC	CASSFGGRYEQYF
-	TRBV28	TRBJ2-1	-	TGTGCCAGCAGTTTTTTCGCGTACAATGAGCAGTTCTTC	CASSFFAYNEQFF
-	TRBV9	TRBJ2-2	TRBD2	TGTGCCAGCAGCCGCCCGGCTAGCGGGAGTACCGGGGAGCTGTTTTTT	CASSRPASGSTGELFF
once	TRBV27	TRBJ2-7	-	TGTGCCAGCAGCGTTCTACCATCCTACGAGCAGTACTTC	CASSVLPSYEQYF
-	TRBV7-9	TRBJ2-2	-	TGTGCCAGCAGCTTAGGGGACGGAGGAAACACCGGGGAGCTGTTTTTT	CASSLGDGGNTGELFF
-	TRBV15	TRBJ2-2	TRBD2	TGTGCCACCAGCAGAGATTTCTGGCGGGAGGGAATGAACACCGGGGAGCTGTTTTTT	CATSRDFWREGMNTGELFF
-	TRBV7-2	TRBJ2-5	-	TGTGCCAGCAGCTTACACCAAAAGGGGGGCAGGGCCCAAGAGACCCAGTACTTC	CASSLHQKGGRAQETQYF
-	TRBV19	TRBJ2-2	-	TGTGCCAGTAGTCTTTGGCAGTCTACCGGGGAGCTGTTTTTT	CASSLWQSTGELFF
-	TRBV9	TRBJ2-6	-	TGTGCCAGCAGCGTTAATTTTGGGGCCAACGTCCTGACTTTC	CASSVNFGANVLTF
-	TRBV5-1	TRBJ2-7	-	TGCGCCAGCAGCTTGTATGTCGGAGAGCAGTACTTC	CASSLYVGEQYF